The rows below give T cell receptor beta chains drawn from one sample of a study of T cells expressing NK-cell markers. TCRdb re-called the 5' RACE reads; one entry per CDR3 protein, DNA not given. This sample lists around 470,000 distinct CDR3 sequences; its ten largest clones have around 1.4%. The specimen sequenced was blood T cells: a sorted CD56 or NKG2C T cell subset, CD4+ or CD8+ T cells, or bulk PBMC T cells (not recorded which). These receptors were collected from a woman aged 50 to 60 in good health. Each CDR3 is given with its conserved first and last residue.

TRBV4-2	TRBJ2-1	CASSQALAGAYNEQFF
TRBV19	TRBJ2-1	CASTQQGLVSYNEQFF
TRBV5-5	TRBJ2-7	CASSAREQREGPREQYF
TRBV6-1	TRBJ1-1	CASIFQLNTEAFF
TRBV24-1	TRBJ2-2	CATRADGPTGELFF
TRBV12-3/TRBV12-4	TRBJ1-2	CASSLQGNVYGYTF
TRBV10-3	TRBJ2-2	CAIKDTSELFF
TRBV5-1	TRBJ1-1	CASSFGRIMNTEAFF
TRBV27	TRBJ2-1	CASHGNLRGNEQFF
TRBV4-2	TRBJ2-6	CASSQVRSGANVLTF
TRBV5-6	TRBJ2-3	CASSFAGVTDTQYF
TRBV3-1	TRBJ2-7	CASSQVLAGGSEQYF
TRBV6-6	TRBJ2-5	CASRPGTGTRSQETQYF
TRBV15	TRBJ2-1	CATSWGGDEQFF
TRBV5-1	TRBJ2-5	CASSLKGGQETQYF
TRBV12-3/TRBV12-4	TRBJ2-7	CASQLAGFHEQYF
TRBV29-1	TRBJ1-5	CSAPNRGVWDQPQHF
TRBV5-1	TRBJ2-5	CASSLEGGMGTQYF
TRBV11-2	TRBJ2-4	CASSDYRGNIQYF
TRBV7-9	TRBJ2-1	CASSLGPGREQFF